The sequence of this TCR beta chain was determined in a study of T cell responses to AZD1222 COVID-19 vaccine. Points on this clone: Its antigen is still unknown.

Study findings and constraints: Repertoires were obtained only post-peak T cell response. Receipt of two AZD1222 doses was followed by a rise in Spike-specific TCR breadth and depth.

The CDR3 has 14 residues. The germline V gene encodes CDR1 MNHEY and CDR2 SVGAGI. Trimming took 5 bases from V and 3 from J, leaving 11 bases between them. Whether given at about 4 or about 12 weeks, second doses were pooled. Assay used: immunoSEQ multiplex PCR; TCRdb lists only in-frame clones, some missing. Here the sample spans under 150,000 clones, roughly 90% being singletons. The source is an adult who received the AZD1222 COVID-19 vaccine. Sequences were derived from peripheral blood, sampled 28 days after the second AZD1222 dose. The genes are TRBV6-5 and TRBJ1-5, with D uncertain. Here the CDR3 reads CASSLHANNQPQHF. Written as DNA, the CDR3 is TGTGCCAGCAGTCTTCACGCGAACAATCAGCCCCAGCATTTT.